The text below deals with one T cell receptor beta chain. Assay used: immunoSEQ multiplex PCR; TCRdb lists only in-frame clones, some missing. The data show some 19,000 clones, roughly 91% seen once. The data originate from a study of OX40 agonist ivuxolimab in advanced cancers. The clonotype originates from an adult with an advanced solid tumor such as melanoma, head and neck, liver or kidney cancer. This specimen consisted of CD4+ or CD8+ T cells sorted from blood, obtained in a trial of the OX40 agonist ivuxolimab.

The DNA of the CDR3 is TGTGCCAGCAGCCCCGATGAGCAGTACTTC. Amino acids: CASSPDEQYF. V is TRBV7-9 and J is TRBJ2-5; D unresolved. V lost 5 bases, J lost 11 bases, and 9 bases lay in between. Germline V gives CDR1 SEHNR, CDR2 FQNEAQ (reference sequence). The CDR3 has 10 residues.